This T cell receptor beta chain is from a study of beta chain features in type 1 diabetes. This clone turned up a few times. Antigen specificity is unknown. This CDR3 has 14 residues. Germline V gene data show CDR1 as SGHTA and CDR2 as FQGNSA. The V and J ends lost 5 bases and 4 bases, in that order; junction bases with no gene match: 4. Of the isolated RNA, all was reverse transcribed, and so the sequenced material was expressed TCRB transcripts. Clones were sequenced by immunoSEQ multiplex PCR, and TCRdb holds only the in-frame ones, with some missing. This table has 500,000 to 800,000 clones, 12% appearing once. General observations from the study: Among patients with Type 1 diabetes, TCRB CDR3s were moderately but significantly shorter in every one of the four CD4+ subsets.

Specimen: naive CD4+ T cells from blood. The receptor's source is a man aged 25-45 years with type 1 diabetes. The chain recombines TRBV7-2 with TRBJ1-4; TRBD1 agrees at 7 bases. CDR3 coding DNA: TGTGCCAGCAGCCCTGGACAGGTTAATGAAAAACTGTTTTTT. Translation: CASSPGQVNEKLFF.